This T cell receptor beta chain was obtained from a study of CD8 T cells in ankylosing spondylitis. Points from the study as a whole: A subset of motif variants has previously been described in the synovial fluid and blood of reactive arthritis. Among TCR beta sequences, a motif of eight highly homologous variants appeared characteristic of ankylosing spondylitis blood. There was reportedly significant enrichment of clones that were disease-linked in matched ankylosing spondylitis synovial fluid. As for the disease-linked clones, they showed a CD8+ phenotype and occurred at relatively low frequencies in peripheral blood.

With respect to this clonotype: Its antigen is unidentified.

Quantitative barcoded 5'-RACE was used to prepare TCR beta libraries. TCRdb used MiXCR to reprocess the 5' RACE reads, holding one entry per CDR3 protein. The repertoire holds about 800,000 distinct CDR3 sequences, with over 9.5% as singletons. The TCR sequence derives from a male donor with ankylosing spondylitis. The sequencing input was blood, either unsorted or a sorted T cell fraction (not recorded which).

The chain's CDR3 is CASSQNSGSYNEQFF. In DNA form, the CDR3 reads TGTGCCAGCAGCCAAAATAGCGGGAGCTACAATGAGCAGTTCTTC. The J gene is TRBJ2-1, the V gene TRBV11-2; TRBD2 aligns across 9 bases. The CDR3 has 15 residues. The V segment lost 5 bases and the J segment 3 bases; nucleotides outside the gene matches: 5. From germline, CDR1 is SGHAT and CDR2 FQNNGV.